Listed below are T cell receptor beta chains from one sample, sequenced in a study of CXCR3-negative and CXCR3-positive naive CD8 T cells. With the 5' RACE reads reprocessed, TCRdb shows one record per CDR3 protein and no DNA. The repertoire table contains about 150,000 distinct CDR3 sequences. The sample comprised naive CXCR3+ CD8+ T cells from blood. All receptors come from a human donor in good health. Some clones in this sample may be carry-over from other donors' samples. Each CDR3 is given with its conserved first and last residue.

TRBJ2-1,TRBV20-1,CSARVLAGGRNEQFF
TRBJ2-3,TRBV5-1,CASSHFGGVTDTQYF
TRBJ2-1,TRBV15,CATSRNYNEQFF
TRBJ2-3,TRBV5-3,CARSSDRGSDTRYF
TRBJ2-7,TRBV12-3/TRBV12-4,CASSLSGTGKYEQYF
TRBJ2-1,TRBV6-6,CASSLGLAGANEQFF
TRBJ2-1,TRBV7-3,CASSLTLYNEQFF
TRBJ2-7,TRBV6-6,CASSYPSGQDLSYEQYF
TRBJ1-1,TRBV12-3/TRBV12-4,CASTLYQGTEAFF
TRBJ2-3,TRBV4-1,CASSLLAGALTDTQYF
TRBJ2-2,TRBV5-1,CASRLMGLNTGELFF
TRBJ1-1,TRBV19,CASSPDRGQNTEAFF
TRBJ1-5,TRBV12-3/TRBV12-4,CASSPQGGSNQLQHF
TRBJ2-1,TRBV4-2,CASSHGQGLVNEQFF
TRBJ2-7,TRBV12-3/TRBV12-4,CASSLLSGAPYEQYF
TRBJ2-7,TRBV20-1,CSAETLAATYEQYF
TRBJ1-2,TRBV5-1,CASSLVGGARIDGYTF
TRBJ2-1,TRBV6-5,CASSYGRTSGYNEQFF
TRBJ2-7,TRBV2,CASSEEGGQGWSYEQYF
TRBJ1-2,TRBV19,CASSIAGQNYWGYTF
TRBJ2-7,TRBV7-9,CASSGVPYEQYF
TRBJ1-1,TRBV11-2,CASSLDGVTEAFF
TRBJ1-1,TRBV23-1,CARYRTENTEAFF
TRBJ1-1,TRBV5-1,CASSSISGSPSTEAFF
TRBJ2-3,TRBV29-1,CSAGLEGTDTQYF
TRBJ2-5,TRBV7-9,CASSPVLTSGETQYF
TRBJ2-1,TRBV5-1,CASSRGYNEQFF
TRBJ2-1,TRBV4-1,CASSLKADSEDEQFF
TRBJ1-4,TRBV7-9,CASSGIQGQEGSNEKLFF
TRBJ2-2,TRBV9,CSSSVRNTGELFF
TRBJ2-2,TRBV24-1,CATSPATGELFF
TRBJ1-1,TRBV6-6,CASSTGVEAFF
TRBJ2-1,TRBV6-5,CASTWRASARMNEQFF
TRBJ2-7,TRBV6-2/TRBV6-3,CASSSPGQETYEQYF
TRBJ1-1,TRBV20-1,CSARDLQGGTEAFF
TRBJ2-1,TRBV5-1,CASRGVAGPYNEQFF
TRBJ2-7,TRBV29-1,CSVETGTSGLVQYF
TRBJ2-7,TRBV20-1,CSARDLAGLAGKSPYEQYF
TRBJ2-5,TRBV13,CASSLLAGIETQYF
TRBJ2-1,TRBV7-9,CASSPGTGEDYNEQFF
TRBJ2-3,TRBV29-1,CSVVWATDSTDTQYF